The T cell receptor beta chain described here comes from a study of cytomegalovirus exposure and HLA in healthy donors. Study-level background: Within the Caucasian-associated ancestry cluster were 81% of the roughly 400 genotyped donors.

The CDR3 covers 16 residues. Germline trimming cut 5 bases from V and 1 base from J; bases unmatched to any gene: 10. Germline loops: CDR1 SGHDT, CDR2 YYEEEE. PCR involved 60 Vbeta and 13 Jbeta primers. The assay was immunoSEQ multiplex PCR, and TCRdb's table has in-frame clones only and misses some. Reported are over 100,000 clones; the ten largest clones contain 6.5% to 7%. This TCR derives from a man aged 35 to 55 in good health and CMV-seropositive. The chain couples TRBV5-6 to TRBJ2-7, with 9 bases matching TRBD1. Sequencing was carried out using PBMCs. CDR3 nucleotides: TGTGCCAGCAGGACTGGGTCCGGGACAGGGTCCTACGAGCAGTACTTC. This gives the protein CASRTGSGTGSYEQYF.